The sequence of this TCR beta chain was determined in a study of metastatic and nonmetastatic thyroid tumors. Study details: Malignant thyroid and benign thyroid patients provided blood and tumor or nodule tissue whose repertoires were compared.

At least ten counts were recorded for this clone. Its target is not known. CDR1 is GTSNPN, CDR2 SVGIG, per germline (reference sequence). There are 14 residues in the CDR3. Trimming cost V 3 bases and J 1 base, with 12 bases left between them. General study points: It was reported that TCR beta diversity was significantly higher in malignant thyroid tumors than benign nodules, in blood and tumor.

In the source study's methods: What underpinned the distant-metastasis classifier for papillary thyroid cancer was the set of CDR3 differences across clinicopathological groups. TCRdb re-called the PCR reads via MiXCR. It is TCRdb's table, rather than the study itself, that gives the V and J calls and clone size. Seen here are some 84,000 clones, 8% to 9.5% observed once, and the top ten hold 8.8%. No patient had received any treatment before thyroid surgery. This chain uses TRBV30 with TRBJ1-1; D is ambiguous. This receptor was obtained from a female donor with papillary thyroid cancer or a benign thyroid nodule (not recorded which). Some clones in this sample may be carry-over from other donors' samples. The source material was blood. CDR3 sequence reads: CAWSSGIQNTEAFF. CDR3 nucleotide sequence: TGTGCCTGGAGCTCGGGGATCCAGAACACTGAAGCTTTCTTT.